This entry lists 30 T cell receptor beta chains sequenced from one sample in a study of blood T cell repertoires in COVID-19. Profiled with immunoSEQ multiplex PCR; TCRdb holds only in-frame clones, not every one. The repertoire includes hundreds of thousands of clones, roughly 83% of them detected once, and around 9.6% sits in the top ten. Sequences were obtained from peripheral blood. Source of these receptors: an elderly woman with acute or convalescent COVID-19.

V is TRBV19 and J is TRBJ1-2, with a weak D call TRBD1 (5 bases). V dropped 6 bases and J dropped 2 bases, with 16 bases sitting between them. Per germline, CDR1 LNHDA and CDR2 SQIVND (reference sequence). The CDR3 loop spans 15 amino acids. The CDR3 sequence: CASSRGTDINYGYTF. CDR3 in DNA: TGTGCCAGTAGCCGCGGGACCGATATCAACTATGGCTACACCTTC.

The chain combines TRBV7-3 with TRBJ2-2; D unclear. CDR3 length: 14 residues. Germline V gives CDR1 SGHTA, CDR2 FQGTGA. Deletions cut 5 bases from V and 1 base from J, with 8 bases between. In DNA, the CDR3 is TGTGCCAGCAGCAGCACTGGGAACACCGGGGAGCTGTTTTTT. It is translated as CASSSTGNTGELFF.

J is TRBJ1-1 and V is TRBV27; 7 nucleotides line up with TRBD1. CDR1 MNHEY and CDR2 SMNVEV come from the germline V gene (reference sequence). Trimming at V came to 6 bases and at J to 3 bases, leaving 7 bases not matched to a gene. CDR3 length: 14 amino acids. The CDR3, as DNA: TGTGCCAGCAGAAGGACAGGTTTAGACACTGAAGCTTTCTTT. Amino acids: CASRRTGLDTEAFF.

The CDR3 DNA reads TGTGCCAGCAGCTTTGGACAGGGATACTACGAGCAGTACTTC. Translating it yields CASSFGQGYYEQYF. J is TRBJ2-7 and V is TRBV2; 8 bases are shared with TRBD1. CDR1 and CDR2 (germline): SNHLY, FYNNEI. V was pared by 6 bases and J by 3 bases, with 7 bases of the junction left unmatched. This CDR3 comprises 14 residues.

The chain employs TRBV6-5 and TRBJ2-3; 10 bases fit TRBD2. V was pared by 6 bases and J by 2 bases, with 5 bases of the junction left unmatched. This CDR3 region has 15 residues. The V gene's germline CDR1 is MNHEY and CDR2 SVGAGI. CDR3 nucleotide sequence: TGTGCCAGCAGAGGACTAGCGGCCCTCACAGATACGCAGTATTTT. It specifies CASRGLAALTDTQYF.

This clone was detected once. The V call is TRBV19, the J call TRBJ2-1; D unresolved. The length of the CDR3 is 13 residues. V was clipped by 6 bases and J by 1 base, with 7 bases between them. The germline gives CDR1 LNHDA, CDR2 SQIVND (reference sequence). The CDR3 sequence: CASSPASYNEQFF. CDR3 sequence (DNA): TGTGCCAGTAGCCCTGCGTCCTACAATGAGCAGTTCTTC.

The rearrangement joins TRBV2 to TRBJ1-6, with 7 bases matching TRBD1. This CDR3 is built from 17 residues. With V trimmed by 6 bases and J by 0 bases, 8 bases remained unmatched. Germline values: CDR1 SNHLY, CDR2 FYNNEI. The CDR3 loop is CASSARQGSSYNSPLHF. As DNA, the CDR3 is TGTGCCAGCAGCGCCAGACAGGGAAGCTCCTATAATTCACCCCTCCACTTT.

The J gene is TRBJ2-2, the V gene TRBV6-5; 10 nucleotides agree with TRBD2. The germline V gene has CDR1 MNHEY and CDR2 SVGAGI. J was trimmed by 5 bases and V by 6 bases; bases with no gene match: 6. This CDR3 region has 15 residues. CDR3 protein: CASRERGGYTGELFF. The CDR3 bases are TGTGCCAGCAGAGAGCGGGGGGGGTATACCGGGGAGCTGTTTTTT.

The rearrangement links TRBV19 to TRBJ1-4; D remains ambiguous. The V gene lost 4 bases and the J gene lost 8 bases, with 8 bases spanning the gap. The CDR3 sequence is 12 residues long. Germline V lookup: CDR1 LNHDA, CDR2 SQIVND (reference sequence). CDR3 amino acids: CASSKVEEKLFF. The CDR3 DNA reads TGTGCCAGTAGTAAGGTGGAGGAAAAACTGTTTTTT.

This rearrangement joins TRBV7-2 to TRBJ1-5, with unresolved D. Trimming cost V 2 bases and J 2 bases, with 4 bases left between them. Germline-derived CDR1 and CDR2 are SGHTA and FQGNSA. There are 13 residues in the CDR3. The CDR3 DNA reads TGTGCCAGCAGCTTAAGCGGCAATCAGCCCCAGCATTTT. Amino acid sequence: CASSLSGNQPQHF.

J is TRBJ2-5 and V is TRBV10-3, with 11 bases that match TRBD1. There are 15 residues in the CDR3. The J segment lost 3 bases and the V segment lost 4 bases, leaving 4 bases of the junction unmatched. Germline assignment: CDR1 ENHRY and CDR2 SYGVKD. Here the CDR3 reads CAISGDRGTKETQYF. The CDR3 coding sequence is TGTGCCATCAGTGGGGACAGGGGGACAAAAGAGACCCAGTACTTC.

V and J are TRBV7-8 and TRBJ2-7; 8 nucleotides match TRBD2. Germline V gives CDR1 SGHVS, CDR2 FQNEAQ. V lost 5 bases, J lost 3 bases, and 12 bases stayed unmatched. The CDR3 has 16 amino acids. Written as DNA, the CDR3 is TGTGCCAGCAGCCTACGGGAGGGGAATTTTGTCTACGAGCAGTACTTC. This translates into CASSLREGNFVYEQYF.

The chain carries TRBV10-3 and TRBJ1-5; 8 bases map to TRBD1. The CDR3 extends over 18 amino acids. Per the germline V gene, CDR1 is ENHRY and CDR2 is SYGVKD. V was pared by 1 base and J by 0 bases, with 8 bases of the junction left unmatched. CDR3 sequence reads: CAISEFRTGISSNQPQHF. CDR3 in DNA: TGTGCCATCAGTGAGTTCCGGACAGGGATCTCTAGCAATCAGCCCCAGCATTTT.

The V gene is TRBV5-1, the J gene TRBJ2-1, with 7 bases fitting TRBD1. This CDR3 has 16 residues. Unmatched junction bases numbered 10, after V lost 5 bases and J lost 2 bases. CDR1 is SGHRS, CDR2 YFSETQ, per germline. CDR3 amino acids: CASRPSRDRPYNEQFF. The CDR3 DNA follows: TGCGCCAGCAGGCCAAGCCGGGACAGACCCTACAATGAGCAGTTCTTC.

V usage is TRBV28 and J usage is TRBJ1-2; unclear D gene. V dropped 4 bases and J dropped 6 bases, with 9 bases sitting between them. The CDR3 is made up of 12 amino acids. Per germline, CDR1 MDHEN and CDR2 SYDVKM. The CDR3 region has the DNA TGTGCCAGCAGTTCAGGATGGGATGGCTACACCTTC. Amino acid sequence: CASSSGWDGYTF.

The genes are TRBV3-1 (or the pseudogene TRBV3-2) and TRBJ1-2, with TRBD1 identical over 11 bases. Germline V gene data show CDR1 as LGHDT and CDR2 as YNNKEL (reference sequence). J lost 4 bases, V lost 0 bases, and 7 bases had no gene match. The CDR3 sequence is 17 residues long. The CDR3 sequence is CASSQEPGTGGVYGYTF. For the CDR3, the DNA is TGTGCCAGCAGCCAAGAGCCCGGGACAGGGGGTGTCTATGGCTACACCTTC.

The chain's CDR3 is CASSPGLPPEKLFF. The CDR3 nucleotides are TGCGCCAGCAGCCCGGGACTCCCCCCTGAAAAACTGTTTTTT. The chain links TRBV5-1 to TRBJ1-4; perhaps TRBD1 as D (5 bases). Germline V gene data show CDR1 as SGHRS and CDR2 as YFSETQ. The CDR3 contains 14 residues. Trimming left V 4 bases short and J 7 bases short, with 14 bases between.

The chain combines TRBV19 with TRBJ1-5, with D maybe TRBD1 (5 bases). Germline assignment: CDR1 LNHDA and CDR2 SQIVND (reference sequence). This CDR3 contains 15 residues. The ends were cut back, 5 bases at V and 3 bases at J, with 14 bases in the middle. This chain's CDR3 is CASSEYDSSNQPQHF. The CDR3 DNA sequence: TGTGCCAGTAGTGAATATGACAGTTCCAATCAGCCCCAGCATTTT.

The chain uses TRBV29-1 and TRBJ1-1; D is undetermined. This CDR3 region has 11 residues. Between the trimmed V and J ends, which lost 2 bases and 7 bases, there was a span of 8 bases. Germline CDR1 is SQVTM and CDR2 is ANQGSEA. The CDR3 DNA reads TGCAGCGTTGAATTGCGGTATGAAGCTTTCTTT. It yields the protein CSVELRYEAFF.

Written as DNA, the CDR3 is TGTGCCAGCAGCCACCGAGGGGGGGGCTACTTCACCGGGGAGCTGTTTTTT. It is translated as CASSHRGGGYFTGELFF. The V gene is TRBV5-7, the J gene TRBJ2-2; D might be TRBD2 (7 bases). TRBV5-7 is filed as an ORF, its function uncertain. CDR3 length equals 17 residues. V was trimmed by 4 bases and J by 4 bases, leaving 20 bases between them.

The CDR3 DNA reads as TGCGCCAGCAGCCAAGGGTCCGGGTCCTACAATGAGCAGTTCTTC. It encodes CASSQGSGSYNEQFF. The gene calls are TRBV4-1 and TRBJ2-1; D unresolved. V lost 1 base and J lost 1, with 8 bases in between. Germline values: CDR1 MGHRA, CDR2 YSYEKL. The CDR3 loop spans 15 amino acids.

This chain joins TRBV7-9 and TRBJ2-1, with 10 bases aligning to TRBD2. CDR3 size: 16 residues. Per the germline V gene, CDR1 is SEHNR and CDR2 is FQNEAQ (reference sequence). V lost 0 bases, J lost 15 bases, and 14 bases stayed unmatched. The CDR3 bases are TGTGCCAGCAGCTTAGCGCAGGCCGGAGCGGGGGGGCCTCGGTTCTTC. Its translation: CASSLAQAGAGGPRFF.

The rearrangement uses TRBV10-3 and TRBJ2-7, with D unresolved. The CDR3 length is 14 residues. From germline, CDR1 is ENHRY and CDR2 SYGVKD. Trimming left V 2 bases short and J 0 bases short, with 8 bases between. CDR3 sequence reads: CAISETRLSYEQYF. The CDR3 region has the DNA TGTGCCATCAGTGAGACACGACTCTCCTACGAGCAGTACTTC.

This chain links TRBV27 with TRBJ1-5; D not resolved. The V end was cut by 3 bases, the J end by 2 bases, with 5 bases between. Germline loops: CDR1 MNHEY, CDR2 SMNVEV (reference sequence). The CDR3 is 13 residues long. This CDR3 reads CASSFQGNQPQHF. CDR3 in DNA: TGTGCCAGCAGTTTCCAGGGCAATCAGCCCCAGCATTTT.

The J gene is TRBJ2-5, the V gene TRBV19, with D perhaps TRBD1 (6 bases). The CDR3 is made up of 14 amino acids. V lost 5 bases, J lost 2 bases, and 12 bases lay in between. The germline CDR1 and CDR2 sequences are LNHDA and SQIVND (reference sequence). In nucleotides, the CDR3 is TGTGCCAGTAGTCAATCCGGGACACAAGAGACCCAGTACTTC. Translation: CASSQSGTQETQYF. The full variable domain, in which reference TRBV19 and TRBJ2-5 provide the parts outside the CDR3, is DGGITQSPKYLFRKEGQNVTLSCEQNLNHDAMYWYRQDPGQGLRLIYYSQIVNDFQKGDIAEGYSVSREKKESFPLTVTSAQKNPTAFYLCASSQSGTQETQYFGPGTRLLVL.

V gene TRBV5-8 combines with J gene TRBJ1-4, with D unresolved. The ends were cut back, 1 base at V and 3 bases at J, with 4 bases in the middle. The CDR3 has 13 residues. Germline V gives CDR1 SGHTS, CDR2 YDEGEE. CDR3 sequence reads: CASSLSANEKLFF. CDR3 nucleotides: TGTGCCAGCAGCTTGTCGGCTAATGAAAAACTGTTTTTT.

The chain uses TRBV9 and TRBJ2-5; 9 bases fit TRBD2. This CDR3 is built from 18 residues. V was pared by 4 bases and J by 0 bases, with 13 bases of the junction left unmatched. CDR1 SGDLS and CDR2 YYNGEE come from the germline V gene. CDR3 in DNA: TGTGCCAGCAGCCCACAACTCCAGCGGGGGGCCCACCAAGAGACCCAGTACTTC. It is translated as CASSPQLQRGAHQETQYF.

This chain joins TRBV6-1 and TRBJ2-3; D is unresolved. Looked up from germline, CDR1 is MNHNS and CDR2 is SASEGT. The CDR3 spans 12 residues. V lost 6 bases to trimming and J lost 3 bases, with 7 bases between them. CDR3 region: CASSPRTDTQYF. Written as DNA, the CDR3 is TGTGCCAGCAGCCCACGGACAGATACGCAGTATTTT.

The genes are TRBV5-1 and TRBJ1-1; possibly TRBD1 for D (6 bases). Germline CDR1 is SGHRS and CDR2 is YFSETQ. The length of the CDR3 is 13 residues. Between the trimmed V and J ends, which lost 5 bases and 7 bases, there was a span of 15 bases. CDR3 DNA: TGCGCCAGCAGGATGGGGGGGCAAGTTGAAGCTTTCTTT. It yields the protein CASRMGGQVEAFF. The entire variable domain, with the rest obtained from reference TRBV5-1 and TRBJ1-1, is as follows: KAGVTQTPRYLIKTRGQQVTLSCSPISGHRSVSWYQQTPGQGLQFLFEYFSETQRNKGNFPGRFSGRQFSNSRSEMNVSTLELGDSALYLCASRMGGQVEAFFGQGTRLTVV.

The gene calls are TRBV4-2 and TRBJ1-4; possible D gene TRBD1, 5 bases. CDR3 size: 14 residues. The germline gives CDR1 LGHNA, CDR2 YNFKEQ. V lost 1 base, J lost 4 bases, and 7 bases lay in between. CDR3 residues: CASSQAQDNEKLFF. Here the CDR3 DNA reads TGTGCCAGCAGCCAAGCACAGGATAATGAAAAACTGTTTTTT.